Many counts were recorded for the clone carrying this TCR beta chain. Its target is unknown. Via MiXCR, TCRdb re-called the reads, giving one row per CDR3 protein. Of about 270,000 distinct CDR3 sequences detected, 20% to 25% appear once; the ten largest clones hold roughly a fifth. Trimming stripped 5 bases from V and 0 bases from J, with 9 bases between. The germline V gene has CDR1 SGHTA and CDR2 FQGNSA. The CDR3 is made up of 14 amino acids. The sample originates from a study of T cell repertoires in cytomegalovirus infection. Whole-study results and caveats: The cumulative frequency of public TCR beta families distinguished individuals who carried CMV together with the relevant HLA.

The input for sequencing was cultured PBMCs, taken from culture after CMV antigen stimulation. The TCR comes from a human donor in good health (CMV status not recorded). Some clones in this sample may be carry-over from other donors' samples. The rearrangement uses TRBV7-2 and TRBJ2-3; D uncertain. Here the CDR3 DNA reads TGTGCCAGCAGCGAGAGAAGGAGCACAGATACGCAGTATTTT. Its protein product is CASSERRSTDTQYF. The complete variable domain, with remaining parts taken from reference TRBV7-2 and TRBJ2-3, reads GAGVSQSPSNKVTEKGKDVELRCDPISGHTALYWYRQSLGQGLEFLIYFQGNSAPDKSGLPSDRFSAERTGGSVSTLTIQRTQQEDSAVYLCASSERRSTDTQYFGPGTRLTVL.